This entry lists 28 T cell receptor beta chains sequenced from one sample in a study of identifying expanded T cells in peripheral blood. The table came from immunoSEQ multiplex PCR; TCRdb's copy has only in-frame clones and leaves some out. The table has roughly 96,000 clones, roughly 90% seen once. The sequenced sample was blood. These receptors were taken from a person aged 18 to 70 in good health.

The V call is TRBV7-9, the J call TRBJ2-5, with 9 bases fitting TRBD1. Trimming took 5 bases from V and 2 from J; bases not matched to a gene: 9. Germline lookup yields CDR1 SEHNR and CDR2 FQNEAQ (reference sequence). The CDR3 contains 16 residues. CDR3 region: CASSTPRTGVQETQYF. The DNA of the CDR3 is TGTGCCAGCAGCACTCCTAGGACAGGGGTTCAAGAGACCCAGTACTTC.

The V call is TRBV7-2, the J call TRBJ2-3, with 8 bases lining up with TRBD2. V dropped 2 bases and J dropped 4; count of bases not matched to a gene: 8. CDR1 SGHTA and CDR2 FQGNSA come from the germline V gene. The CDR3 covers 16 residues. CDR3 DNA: TGTGCCAGCAGCTTACAGGCGGGAGGTCGGGCAGATACGCAGTATTTT. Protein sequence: CASSLQAGGRADTQYF. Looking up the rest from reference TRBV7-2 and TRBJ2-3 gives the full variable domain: GAGVSQSPSNKVTEKGKDVELRCDPISGHTALYWYRQSLGQGLEFLIYFQGNSAPDKSGLPSDRFSAERTGGSVSTLTIQRTQQEDSAVYLCASSLQAGGRADTQYFGPGTRLTVL.

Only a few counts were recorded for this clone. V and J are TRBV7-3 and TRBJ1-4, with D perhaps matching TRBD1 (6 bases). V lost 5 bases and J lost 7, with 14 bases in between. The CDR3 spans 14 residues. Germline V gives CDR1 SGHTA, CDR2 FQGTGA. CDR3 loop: CASSPTGKAEKLFF. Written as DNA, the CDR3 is TGTGCCAGCAGCCCCACAGGGAAGGCTGAAAAACTGTTTTTT. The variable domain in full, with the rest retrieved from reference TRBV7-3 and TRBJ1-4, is GAGVSQTPSNKVTEKGKYVELRCDPISGHTALYWYRQSLGQGPEFLIYFQGTGAADDSGLPNDRFFAVRPEGSVSTLKIQRTERGDSAVYLCASSPTGKAEKLFFGSGTQLSVL.

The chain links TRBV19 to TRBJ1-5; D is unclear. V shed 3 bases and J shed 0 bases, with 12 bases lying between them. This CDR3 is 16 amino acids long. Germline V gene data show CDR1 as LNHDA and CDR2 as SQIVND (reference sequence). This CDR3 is CASSIWENNSNQPQHF. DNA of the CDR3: TGTGCCAGTAGTATCTGGGAAAATAATAGCAATCAGCCCCAGCATTTT.

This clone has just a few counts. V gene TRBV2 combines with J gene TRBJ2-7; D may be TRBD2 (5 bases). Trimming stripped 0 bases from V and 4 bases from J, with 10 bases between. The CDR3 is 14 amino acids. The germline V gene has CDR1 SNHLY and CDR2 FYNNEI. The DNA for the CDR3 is TGTGCCAGCAGTGAAGCCGGGAAGGGATACGAGCAGTACTTC. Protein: CASSEAGKGYEQYF.

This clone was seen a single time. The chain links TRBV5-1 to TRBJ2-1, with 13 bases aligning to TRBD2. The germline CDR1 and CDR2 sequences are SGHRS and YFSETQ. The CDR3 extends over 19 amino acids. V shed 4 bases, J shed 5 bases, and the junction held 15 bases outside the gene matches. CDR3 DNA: TGCGCCAGCAGCCCCAACCCCACCGGGACTAGCGGGGCGAACAATGAGCAGTTCTTC. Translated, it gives CASSPNPTGTSGANNEQFF.

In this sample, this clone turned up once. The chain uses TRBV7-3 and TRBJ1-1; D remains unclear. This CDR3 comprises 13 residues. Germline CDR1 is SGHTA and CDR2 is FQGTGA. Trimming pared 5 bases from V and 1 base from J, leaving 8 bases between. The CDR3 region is CASSQQENTEAFF. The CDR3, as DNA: TGTGCCAGCAGCCAGCAGGAGAACACTGAAGCTTTCTTT.

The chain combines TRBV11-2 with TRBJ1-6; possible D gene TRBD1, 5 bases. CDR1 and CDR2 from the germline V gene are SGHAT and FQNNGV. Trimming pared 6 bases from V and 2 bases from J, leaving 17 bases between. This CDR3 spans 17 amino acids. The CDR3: CASRAQGGQAYNSPLHF. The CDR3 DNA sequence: TGTGCCAGCAGGGCCCAGGGAGGTCAGGCCTATAATTCACCCCTCCACTTT.

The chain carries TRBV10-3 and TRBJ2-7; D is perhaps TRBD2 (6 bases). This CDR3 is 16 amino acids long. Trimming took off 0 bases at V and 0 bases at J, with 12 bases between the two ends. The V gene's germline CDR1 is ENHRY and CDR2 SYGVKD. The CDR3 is CAISESGGSYSYEQYF. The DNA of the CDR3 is TGTGCCATCAGTGAGTCCGGGGGTAGTTACTCCTACGAGCAGTACTTC.

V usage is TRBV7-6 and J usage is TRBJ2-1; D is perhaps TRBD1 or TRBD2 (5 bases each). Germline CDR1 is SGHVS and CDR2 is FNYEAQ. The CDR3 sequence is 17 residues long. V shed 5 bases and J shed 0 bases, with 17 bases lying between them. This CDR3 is CASSPRETGISYNEQFF. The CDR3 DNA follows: TGTGCCAGCAGCCCCAGGGAGACCGGGATCTCCTACAATGAGCAGTTCTTC.

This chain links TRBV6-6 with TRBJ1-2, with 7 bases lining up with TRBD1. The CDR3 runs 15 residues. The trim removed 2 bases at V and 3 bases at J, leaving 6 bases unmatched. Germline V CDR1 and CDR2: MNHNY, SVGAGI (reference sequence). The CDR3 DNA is TGTGCCAGCAGTTACGAGGGGGCGCAGGACTATGGCTACACCTTC. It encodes CASSYEGAQDYGYTF.

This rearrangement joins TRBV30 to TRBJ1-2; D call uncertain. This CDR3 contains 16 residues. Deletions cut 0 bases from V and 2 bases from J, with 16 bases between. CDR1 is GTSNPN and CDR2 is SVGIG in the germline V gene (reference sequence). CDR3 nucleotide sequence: TGTGCCTGGAGTGTACGAGGGTTCGGTTTAAACTATGGCTACACCTTC. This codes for CAWSVRGFGLNYGYTF.

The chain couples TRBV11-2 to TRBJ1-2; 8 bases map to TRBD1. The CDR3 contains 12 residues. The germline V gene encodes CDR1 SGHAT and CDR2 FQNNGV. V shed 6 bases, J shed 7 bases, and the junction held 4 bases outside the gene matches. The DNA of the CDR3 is TGTGCCAGCAGTTGGGACAGGCGTGGCTACACCTTC. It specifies CASSWDRRGYTF.

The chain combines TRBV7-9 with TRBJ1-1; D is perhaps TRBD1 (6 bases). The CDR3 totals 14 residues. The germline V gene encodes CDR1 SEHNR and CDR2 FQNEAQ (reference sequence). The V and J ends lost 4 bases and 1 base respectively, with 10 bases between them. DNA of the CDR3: TGTGCCAGCAGCTCCAGGGGTGAGAACACTGAAGCTTTCTTT. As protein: CASSSRGENTEAFF.

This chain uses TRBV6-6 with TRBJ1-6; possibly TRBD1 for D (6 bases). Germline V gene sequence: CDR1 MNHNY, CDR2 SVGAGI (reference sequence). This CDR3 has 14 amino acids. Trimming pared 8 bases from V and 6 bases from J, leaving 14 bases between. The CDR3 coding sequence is TGTGCCAGCGTAAGGGGGGAAGGTAATTCACCCCTCCACTTT. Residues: CASVRGEGNSPLHF.

Here the CDR3 reads CASTQSGRGNQPQHF. DNA for the CDR3: TGTGCCAGTACCCAAAGCGGCCGGGGCAATCAGCCCCAGCATTTT. The chain has TRBV19 and TRBJ1-5, with D unresolved. Germline V lookup: CDR1 LNHDA, CDR2 SQIVND (reference sequence). Trimming left V 7 bases short and J 2 bases short, with 15 bases between. The CDR3 is 15 residues long.

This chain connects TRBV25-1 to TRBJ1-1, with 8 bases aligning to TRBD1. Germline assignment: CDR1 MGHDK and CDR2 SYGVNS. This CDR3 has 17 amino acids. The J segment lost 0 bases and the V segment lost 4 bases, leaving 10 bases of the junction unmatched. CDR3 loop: CASSGQGQGVMNTEAFF. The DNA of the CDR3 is TGTGCCAGCAGTGGGCAAGGACAGGGCGTCATGAACACTGAAGCTTTCTTT.

CDR3 nucleotides: TGCGCCAGCAGCAGGGACAGAACAAATTCACCCCTCCACTTT. It translates to CASSRDRTNSPLHF. This chain connects TRBV5-1 to TRBJ1-6, with 7 positions matching TRBD1. CDR1 and CDR2 from the germline V gene are SGHRS and YFSETQ. This CDR3 has 14 amino acids. V lost 4 bases, J lost 7 bases, and 5 bases stayed unmatched. The full variable domain, completed using reference TRBV5-1 and TRBJ1-6, is KAGVTQTPRYLIKTRGQQVTLSCSPISGHRSVSWYQQTPGQGLQFLFEYFSETQRNKGNFPGRFSGRQFSNSRSEMNVSTLELGDSALYLCASSRDRTNSPLHFGNGTRLTVT.

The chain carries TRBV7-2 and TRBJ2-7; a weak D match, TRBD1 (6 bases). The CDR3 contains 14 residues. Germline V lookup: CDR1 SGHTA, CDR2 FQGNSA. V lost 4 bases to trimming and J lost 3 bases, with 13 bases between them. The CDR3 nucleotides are TGTGCCAGCAGCTGGGGGCGGACGAGCTACGAGCAGTACTTC. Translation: CASSWGRTSYEQYF.

The CDR3 region has the DNA TGCGCCAGCAGCCAAGGACAGGGGATCTACGAGCAGTACTTC. Its protein product is CASSQGQGIYEQYF. V usage is TRBV4-3 and J usage is TRBJ2-7; 8 nucleotides align to TRBD1. Unmatched junction bases numbered 2, after V lost 1 base and J lost 3 bases. Germline V gene sequence: CDR1 LGHNA, CDR2 YSLEER. The CDR3 is 14 residues long.

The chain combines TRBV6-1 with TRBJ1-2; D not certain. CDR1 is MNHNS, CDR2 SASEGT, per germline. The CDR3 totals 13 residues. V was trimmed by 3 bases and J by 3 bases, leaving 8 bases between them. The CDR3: CASSEHIDYGYTF. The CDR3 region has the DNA TGTGCCAGCAGTGAGCATATAGACTATGGCTACACCTTC.

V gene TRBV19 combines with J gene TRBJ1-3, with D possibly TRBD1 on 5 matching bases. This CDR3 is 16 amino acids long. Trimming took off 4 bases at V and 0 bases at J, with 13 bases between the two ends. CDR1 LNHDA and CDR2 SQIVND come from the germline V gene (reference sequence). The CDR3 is CASSKLRAISGNTIYF. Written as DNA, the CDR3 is TGTGCCAGTAGTAAGCTCAGGGCGATCTCTGGAAACACCATATATTTT.

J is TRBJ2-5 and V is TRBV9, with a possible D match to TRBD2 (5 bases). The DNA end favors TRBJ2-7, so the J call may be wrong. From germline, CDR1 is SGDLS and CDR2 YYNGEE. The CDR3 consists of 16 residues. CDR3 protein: CASSVGVGGFSYEQYF. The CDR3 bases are TGTGCCAGCAGCGTAGGGGTTGGCGGGTTTTCCTACGAGCAGTACTTC.

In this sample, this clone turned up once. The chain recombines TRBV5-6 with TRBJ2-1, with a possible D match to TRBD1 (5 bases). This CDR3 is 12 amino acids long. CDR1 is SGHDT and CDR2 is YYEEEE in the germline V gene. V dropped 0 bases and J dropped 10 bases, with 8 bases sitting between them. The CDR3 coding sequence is TGTGCCAGCAGCTTGGCTCGGACAGAGCAGTTCTTC. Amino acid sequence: CASSLARTEQFF.

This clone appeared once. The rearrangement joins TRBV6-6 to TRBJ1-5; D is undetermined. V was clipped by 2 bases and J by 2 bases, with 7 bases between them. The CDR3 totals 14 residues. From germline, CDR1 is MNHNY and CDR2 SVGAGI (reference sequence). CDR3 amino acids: CASSYLSGNQPQHF. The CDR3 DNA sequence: TGTGCCAGCAGTTACCTCAGTGGCAATCAGCCCCAGCATTTT.

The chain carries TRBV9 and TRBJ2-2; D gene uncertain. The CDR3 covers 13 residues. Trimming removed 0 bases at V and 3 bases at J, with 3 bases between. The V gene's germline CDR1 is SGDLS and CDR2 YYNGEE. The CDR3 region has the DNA TGTGCCAGCAGCGTAGTAGACACCGGGGAGCTGTTTTTT. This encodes CASSVVDTGELFF.

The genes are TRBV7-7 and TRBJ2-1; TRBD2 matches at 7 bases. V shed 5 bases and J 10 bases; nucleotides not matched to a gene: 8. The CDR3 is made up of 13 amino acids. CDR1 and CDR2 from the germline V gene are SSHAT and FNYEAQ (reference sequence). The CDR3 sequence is CASSRGGTIEQFF. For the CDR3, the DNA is TGTGCCAGCAGCCGCGGGGGAACAATAGAGCAGTTCTTC.

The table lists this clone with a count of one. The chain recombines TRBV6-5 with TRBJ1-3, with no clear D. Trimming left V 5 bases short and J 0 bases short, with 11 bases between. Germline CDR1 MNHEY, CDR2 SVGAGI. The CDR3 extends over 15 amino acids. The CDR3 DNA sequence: TGTGCCAGCAGTGGCGGGCTTACCTCTGGAAACACCATATATTTT. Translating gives CASSGGLTSGNTIYF.